Presented here are 8 T cell receptor beta chains from one specimen sequenced in a study of blood T cell repertoires in COVID-19. Generated by immunoSEQ multiplex PCR, the TCRdb table keeps only in-frame clones and is missing some. The sample holds about 320,000 clones, about 82% seen once. Sequencing was performed on peripheral blood. The receptors originated from a human donor in a cohort sampled during active COVID-19.

This clone was recorded a few times. The V gene is TRBV12-5, the J gene TRBJ1-2; D may be TRBD1 (6 bases). Trimming took 7 bases from V and 5 from J, leaving 17 bases between them. The CDR3 has 14 residues. Germline V CDR1 and CDR2: LGHNT, FRNRAP. In DNA form, the CDR3 reads TGTGCTAGTGACGATACAGGGAATCGTTATGGCTACACCTTC. It encodes CASDDTGNRYGYTF.

A note on this clone: The same CDR3 arises from other DNA sequences in this sample as well. This chain uses TRBV30 with TRBJ1-2; 7 bases match TRBD1. The CDR3 runs 13 residues. Germline loops: CDR1 GTSNPN, CDR2 SVGIG (reference sequence). The V segment lost 2 bases and the J segment 2 bases; nucleotides outside the gene matches: 2. Written as DNA, the CDR3 is TGTGCCTGGAGTACAGGGGCAAACTATGGCTACACCTTC. The encoded protein is CAWSTGANYGYTF.

The gene calls are TRBV3-1 (or the pseudogene TRBV3-2) and TRBJ1-3, with 8 bases identical to TRBD1. The V and J ends lost 5 bases and 0 bases, in that order; junction bases with no gene match: 6. The CDR3 has 16 residues. CDR1 and CDR2 from the germline V gene are LGHDT and YNNKEL (reference sequence). CDR3 residues: CASSYSGQGSGNTIYF. CDR3 coding DNA: TGTGCCAGCAGCTACAGTGGACAGGGCTCTGGAAACACCATATATTTT.

This clone was seen a single time. The chain links TRBV24-1 to TRBJ1-6; 10 bases line up with TRBD1. The CDR3 contains 15 residues. The V gene end was trimmed by 0 bases and the J gene end by 11 bases; junction bases not matched to a gene: 3. The germline gives CDR1 KGHDR, CDR2 SFDVKD. CDR3 loop: CATSDLGQGGTPLHF. Here the CDR3 DNA reads TGTGCCACCAGTGATTTGGGACAGGGGGGTACACCCCTCCACTTT.

The rearrangement uses TRBV7-9 and TRBJ2-1; D is ambiguous. Trimming cost V 1 base and J 2 bases, with 12 bases left between them. The CDR3 length is 16 residues. The germline gives CDR1 SEHNR, CDR2 FQNEAQ (reference sequence). The CDR3 loop reads CASSLVPPEAYNEQFF. The CDR3 region has the DNA TGTGCCAGCAGCTTAGTACCCCCCGAGGCCTACAATGAGCAGTTCTTC.

This clone was seen only once. In DNA, the CDR3 is TGTGCTAGTGGTTTTCGAGGGAGCGAAAACACCATATATTTT. Its protein product is CASGFRGSENTIYF. V and J are TRBV12-5 and TRBJ1-3, with no clear D. CDR1 and CDR2 (germline): LGHNT, FRNRAP. The germline V and J ends were trimmed by 3 bases and 6 bases, with 12 bases remaining between them. The CDR3 sequence is 14 residues long.

V is TRBV6-5 and J is TRBJ2-6, with a tentative D call TRBD2 (5 bases). The ends were cut back, 6 bases at V and 1 base at J, with 10 bases in the middle. Per germline, CDR1 MNHEY and CDR2 SVGAGI. The CDR3 length is 15 residues. Here the CDR3 reads CASSLEGSGANVLTF. The CDR3 coding sequence is TGTGCCAGCAGCCTCGAGGGATCTGGGGCCAACGTCCTGACTTTC.

The chain combines TRBV6-5 with TRBJ1-2, with 11 bases fitting TRBD1. Germline CDR1 reads MNHEY; CDR2 reads SVGAGI. Unmatched junction bases numbered 5, after V lost 6 bases and J lost 8 bases. This CDR3 spans 13 amino acids. The CDR3 DNA reads TGTGCCAGCAGCCTGGACAGGGGGCCAGGCTACACCTTC. It is translated as CASSLDRGPGYTF.